Listed below are T cell receptor beta chains from one sample, sequenced in a study of control samples from healthy donors and cancer patients. Sequencing was performed with immunoSEQ multiplex PCR; in TCRdb, only in-frame clones are kept and a portion is missing. The sample records over 100,000 clones, 70% to 90% being singletons. Sequencing was carried out using blood. Source of these receptors: a man in his forties in good health. Both conserved end residues are part of each CDR3. The order of the fields is D gene, J gene, V gene, clone size, CDR3 protein, CDR3 DNA. D genes are given only for firm matches. Where a row states a size, it is once, few, many or the class of an expanded clone; other rows omit it.

. TRBJ1-5 TRBV10-3 . CAISERVGNQPQHF TGTGCCATCAGTGAGCGCGTCGGGAATCAGCCCCAGCATTTT
. TRBJ2-7 TRBV7-2 . CASSLVPTVPTYEQYF TGTGCCAGCAGCTTAGTTCCGACAGTTCCAACCTACGAGCAGTACTTC
TRBD1 TRBJ2-2 TRBV10-1 . CASRVTDRGHTGELFF TGCGCCAGCAGAGTAACAGACAGGGGGCATACCGGGGAGCTGTTTTTT
. TRBJ1-2 TRBV4-2 . CASSQDQGSNYGYTF TGTGCCAGCAGCCAAGACCAGGGATCTAACTATGGCTACACCTTC
. TRBJ1-2 TRBV12-3/TRBV12-4 . CASSLNRGSGYTF TGTGCCAGCAGTTTAAATCGGGGCTCTGGCTACACCTTC
. TRBJ2-6 TRBV27 . CASSSGPSGANVLTF TGTGCCAGCAGTTCCGGACCCTCTGGGGCCAACGTCCTGACTTTC
TRBD1 TRBJ2-7 TRBV5-5 once CASSGGQGSYEQYF TGTGCCAGCAGCGGGGGACAGGGTTCCTACGAGCAGTACTTC
TRBD1 TRBJ2-1 TRBV6-5 . CASSYTPGQVINEQFF TGTGCCAGCAGTTACACCCCGGGACAGGTGATCAATGAGCAGTTCTTC
. TRBJ1-5 TRBV2 . CASSSGRGSNQPQHF TGTGCCAGCAGTTCAGGCAGGGGAAGCAATCAGCCCCAGCATTTT
. TRBJ1-4 TRBV7-9 . CASTSRATTNEKLFF TGTGCCAGTACTTCTAGGGCTACAACTAATGAAAAACTGTTTTTT
. TRBJ2-5 TRBV5-6 once CASSLVGMGETQYF TGTGCCAGCAGCTTAGTAGGGATGGGAGAGACCCAGTACTTC
. TRBJ1-2 TRBV7-9 . CASSFGPGAGAYGYTF TGTGCCAGCAGCTTTGGTCCGGGTGCTGGGGCCTATGGCTACACCTTC
. TRBJ1-5 TRBV7-2 . CASSLVGYSNQPQHF TGTGCCAGCAGCTTAGTGGGATATAGCAATCAGCCCCAGCATTTT
. TRBJ1-5 TRBV12-3/TRBV12-4 . CASSLSQGRPQHF TGTGCCAGCAGTTTAAGCCAGGGCAGGCCCCAGCATTTT
. TRBJ2-1 TRBV6-1 . CASSEGLVTYNEQFF TGTGCCAGCAGTGAAGGCCTAGTAACCTACAATGAGCAGTTCTTC
TRBD1 TRBJ1-1 TRBV7-9 . CASSLGGRGTKNTEAFF TGTGCCAGCAGCTTAGGTGGCAGGGGGACGAAGAACACTGAAGCTTTCTTT
TRBD1 TRBJ1-1 TRBV19 . CASSDKTGGNTEAFF TGTGCCAGTAGTGATAAGACAGGGGGCAACACTGAAGCTTTCTTT
TRBD2 TRBJ2-2 TRBV2 . CASSLFAGGRGTGELFF TGTGCCAGCAGTCTCTTCGCGGGGGGGCGTGGCACCGGGGAGCTGTTTTTT
. TRBJ2-5 TRBV4-1 . CASSWEDSRGETQYF TGCGCCAGCAGCTGGGAAGACAGCCGGGGGGAGACCCAGTACTTC
TRBD2 TRBJ2-3 TRBV27 . CASSLGLAGVSTDTQYF TGTGCCAGCAGTTTAGGACTAGCGGGGGTGAGCACAGATACGCAGTATTTT
. TRBJ2-1 TRBV6-1 . CASSVGATTSYNEQFF TGTGCCAGCAGTGTGGGGGCTACGACCTCCTACAATGAGCAGTTCTTC
. TRBJ1-2 TRBV7-9 . CASASRDPDGGYTF TGTGCCAGCGCATCCCGGGACCCCGACGGTGGCTACACCTTC
. TRBJ1-5 TRBV27 . CASKEGGVVNQPQHF TGTGCCAGCAAGGAAGGGGGGGTTGTCAATCAGCCCCAGCATTTT
TRBD2 TRBJ2-7 TRBV7-9 . CASSFRTSGSYEQYF TGTGCCAGCAGCTTCCGGACTAGCGGCTCCTACGAGCAGTACTTC
. TRBJ2-5 TRBV12-3/TRBV12-4 . CASSPGHRETQYF TGTGCCAGCAGCCCAGGGCACCGGGAGACCCAGTACTTC
. TRBJ1-1 TRBV27 . CASSARRADTEAFF TGTGCCAGCAGTGCCAGGAGGGCTGACACTGAAGCTTTCTTT
. TRBJ2-7 TRBV19 . CASSPGTSYEQYF TGTGCCAGTAGCCCGGGCACCTCCTACGAGCAGTACTTC
TRBD1 TRBJ1-5 TRBV5-1 . CASSLGGTGQGQPQHF TGCGCCAGCAGCTTGGGAGGGACAGGACAAGGGCAGCCCCAGCATTTT
TRBD2 TRBJ2-5 TRBV7-8 . CASSPSGGRRETQYF TGTGCCAGCAGCCCTAGCGGGGGACGTAGAGAGACCCAGTACTTC
TRBD1 TRBJ2-7 TRBV10-1 few CASSRDRNYEQYF TGCGCCAGCAGTAGGGACAGGAACTACGAGCAGTACTTC
. TRBJ2-7 TRBV19 . CASSIAGYEQYF TGTGCCAGTAGTATAGCAGGGTACGAGCAGTACTTC
TRBD2 TRBJ2-3 TRBV24-1 . CATSDLRGGADTQYF TGTGCCACCAGTGATTTACGGGGGGGCGCAGATACGCAGTATTTT
TRBD1 TRBJ1-5 TRBV10-3 . CAISEGQGRNQPQHF TGTGCCATCAGTGAGGGACAGGGTAGGAATCAGCCCCAGCATTTT
. TRBJ2-7 TRBV12-5 . CASVRDSGVDEQYF TGTGCTAGTGTTCGGGACAGCGGGGTGGACGAGCAGTACTTC
. TRBJ2-1 TRBV19 few CATGGLALHNEQFF TGTGCCACCGGAGGGTTAGCCCTACACAATGAGCAGTTCTTC
TRBD1 TRBJ1-2 TRBV9 . CASSVGTGAWDGYTF TGTGCCAGCAGCGTAGGGACAGGGGCTTGGGATGGCTACACCTTC